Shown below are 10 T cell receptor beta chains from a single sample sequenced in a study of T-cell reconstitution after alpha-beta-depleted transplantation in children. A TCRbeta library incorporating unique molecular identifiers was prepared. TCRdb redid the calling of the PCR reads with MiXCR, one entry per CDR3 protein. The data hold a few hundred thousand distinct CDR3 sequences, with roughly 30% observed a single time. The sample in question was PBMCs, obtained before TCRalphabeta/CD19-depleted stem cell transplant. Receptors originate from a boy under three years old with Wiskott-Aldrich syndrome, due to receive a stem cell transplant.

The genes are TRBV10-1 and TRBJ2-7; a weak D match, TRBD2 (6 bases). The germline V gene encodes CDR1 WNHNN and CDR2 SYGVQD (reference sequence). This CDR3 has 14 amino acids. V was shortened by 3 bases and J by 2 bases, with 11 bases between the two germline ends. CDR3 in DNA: TGCGCCAGCAGTGACGGAGGGAGCGCCTACGAGCAGTACTTC. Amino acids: CASSDGGSAYEQYF.

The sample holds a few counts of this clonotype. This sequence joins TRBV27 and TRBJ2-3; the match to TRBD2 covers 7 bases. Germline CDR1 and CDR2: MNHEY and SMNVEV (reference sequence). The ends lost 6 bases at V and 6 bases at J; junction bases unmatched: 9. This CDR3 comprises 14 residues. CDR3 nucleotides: TGTGCCAGCAGCCGCGGGAGACAAAGGGATACGCAGTATTTT. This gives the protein CASSRGRQRDTQYF.

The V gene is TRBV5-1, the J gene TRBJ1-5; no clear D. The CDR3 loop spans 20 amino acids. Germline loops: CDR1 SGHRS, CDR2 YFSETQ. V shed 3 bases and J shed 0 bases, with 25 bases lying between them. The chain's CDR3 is CASSSRGGHAGFYSNQPQHF. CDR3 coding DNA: TGCGCCAGCAGCTCCCGGGGAGGTCACGCGGGATTCTATAGCAATCAGCCCCAGCATTTT.

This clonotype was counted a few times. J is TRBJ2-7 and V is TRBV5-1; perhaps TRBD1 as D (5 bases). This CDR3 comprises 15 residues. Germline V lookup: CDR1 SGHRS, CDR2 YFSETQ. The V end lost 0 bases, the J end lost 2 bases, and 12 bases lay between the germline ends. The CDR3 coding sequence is TGCGCCAGCAGCTTGGGGGCCACAGGAGCCTACGAGCAGTACTTC. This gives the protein CASSLGATGAYEQYF.

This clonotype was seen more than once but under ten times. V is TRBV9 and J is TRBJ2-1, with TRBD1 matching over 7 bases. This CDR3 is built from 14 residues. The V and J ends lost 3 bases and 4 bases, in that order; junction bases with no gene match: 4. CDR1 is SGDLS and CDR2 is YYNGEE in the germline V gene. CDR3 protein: CASSEGAAYNEQFF. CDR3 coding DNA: TGTGCCAGCAGCGAGGGGGCAGCATACAATGAGCAGTTCTTC.

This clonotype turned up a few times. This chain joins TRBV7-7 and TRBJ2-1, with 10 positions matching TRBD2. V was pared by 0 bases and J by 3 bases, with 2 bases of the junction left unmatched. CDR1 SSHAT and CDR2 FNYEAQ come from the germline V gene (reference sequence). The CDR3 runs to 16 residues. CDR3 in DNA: TGTGCCAGCAGCTTAGCGCCTAGCGGGAGCTACAATGAGCAGTTCTTC. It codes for CASSLAPSGSYNEQFF.

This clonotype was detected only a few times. CDR3 sequence (DNA): TGCAGTGCTAGAGATCAAAGGACCTACAATGAGCAGTTCTTC. Translating it yields CSARDQRTYNEQFF. The chain uses TRBV20-1 and TRBJ2-1; no reliable D call. The CDR3 covers 14 residues. Germline lookup yields CDR1 DFQATT and CDR2 SNEGSKA (reference sequence). V lost 0 bases and J 2 bases, leaving 8 bases between the germline ends.

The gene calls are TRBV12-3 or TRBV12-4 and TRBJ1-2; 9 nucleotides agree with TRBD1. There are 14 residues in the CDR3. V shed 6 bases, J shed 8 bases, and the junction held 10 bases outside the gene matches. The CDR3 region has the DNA TGTGCCAGCAGGGAGAAACAGGGGGCGGGGGGCTACACCTTC. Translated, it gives CASREKQGAGGYTF.

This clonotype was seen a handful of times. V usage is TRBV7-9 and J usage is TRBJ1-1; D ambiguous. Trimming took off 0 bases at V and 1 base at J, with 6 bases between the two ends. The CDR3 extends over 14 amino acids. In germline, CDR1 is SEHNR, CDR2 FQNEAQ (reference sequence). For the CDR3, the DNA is TGTGCCAGCAGCTTAGCGCCCCCGAACACTGAAGCTTTCTTT. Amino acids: CASSLAPPNTEAFF.

The CDR3 is CSATRTGPSNQPQHF. CDR3 nucleotides: TGCAGTGCCACCCGGACAGGGCCTAGCAATCAGCCCCAGCATTTT. J is TRBJ1-5 and V is TRBV20-1; 8 bases are a match to TRBD1. J lost 0 bases, V lost 6 bases, and 7 bases had no gene match. CDR3 length: 15 residues. Germline-derived CDR1 and CDR2 are DFQATT and SNEGSKA (reference sequence).